Listed here is a single T cell receptor beta chain. This clonotype was found many times. This receptor's antigen is unknown. No per-base quality is available; no much larger clone lies one base away. Here V drops 5 bases and J drops 4 bases, and the junction holds 2 bases not matched to any gene. The CDR1 and CDR2 encoded by the germline V gene are SNHLY and FYNNEI. The cysteine opens and the phenylalanine closes a CDR3 of 13 amino acids. The entry retains the CDR3 DNA only, 39 bases that are in frame from base 1. This sample is drawn from a study of T cells in Graves' hyperthyroidism and ophthalmopathy (dated by TCRdb to about 2019). A note on the overall study: To identify distinguishing TCR V-J signatures, a discovery cohort of 90 to 100 patients was used, comprising some 45 with Graves' ophthalmopathy and around 60 with stable Graves' hyperthyroidism. Whether ophthalmopathy could be predicted prospectively was tested in an independent validation cohort made up of under 20 hyperthyroidism patients plus 17 patients who later progressed to ophthalmopathy. The roughly 91 discovery patients were randomly divided into training and test sets at a 7:3 ratio. Thyroid tissue and blood T-cell repertoires from several Graves' hyperthyroidism patients were also compared in the study. Following sampling, methimazole starting at 30 mg daily was given to hyperthyroidism patients, and high-dose intravenous methylprednisolone was given to ophthalmopathy patients. According to the paper, TCR Vbeta CDR3 sequencing was carried out on over 130 peripheral blood samples, which came from under 50 ophthalmopathy, around 74 hyperthyroidism and about 17 progressor patients.

Study-wide findings and limitations: In cross-validation, a model built on a 13 V-J signature told ophthalmopathy apart from stable hyperthyroidism with over 85% sensitivity and roughly 81% specificity, and in testing the same model reached 80%/75%. Blood samples also contained most of the expanded thyroid clonotypes (frequency above 0.001), which suggests that blood repertoires may reflect thyroid immune responses. Sample size was not statistically predetermined, and blinding of investigators to group allocation was not performed. In validation, progression to ophthalmopathy was predicted by the model with 70.59% sensitivity and roughly 76% specificity, a median of 6.5 months before onset.

A patient counted as having stable Graves' hyperthyroidism if no progression to ophthalmopathy occurred over 18 months of follow-up. Hyperthyroidism patients were newly diagnosed, had a disease duration of under 2 months, and were aged 18 to 65 years. The study excluded patients with uncontrolled infections, other autoimmune diseases, pregnancy or lactation. Diagnoses relied on clinical symptoms, serum thyroxine and TRAb, thyroid ultrasound and orbital computed tomography. Trizol reagent was used to extract total RNA, and RNA quality was then checked on an Agilent 2100 Bioanalyzer. The TCR beta CDR3 regions were amplified from the RNA transcripts. For the first round of RT-PCR on the TCR CDR3, the HTBI primer set was used together with the Qiagen OneStep RT-PCR kit. Libraries were constructed in a second round of multiplex PCR, after which size selection and purification were carried out. Sequencing of the libraries was done on an Illumina HiSeq2000 using paired-end 100 bp reads. The original methods were these. SOAPnuke was used to process the raw data, throwing out any read that contained adapters or uncalled bases, had a mean Phred below 15, or lacked an exact constant-primer or identifier match. High-quality paired reads were merged with COPE v1.2.5, and unique nucleotide sequences were defined as clonotypes. MiTCR v1.1 was used to align the clonotypes against IMGT TRBV, TRBD and TRBJ reference segments. Only V-J combinations with frequency above 0.0001, covering 99% to 99.2% of repertoires, were analysed. The TCS score was defined as the ratio of F50 (clonal expansion) to E x V (chaos), calculated using BLOSUM62-based TCRdist between CDR3 peptides within each V-J. Welch's t-statistics and random forest reduced around 550 V-J features to about 13, which were used in a naive Bayes classifier (R e1071). The Morisita-Horn index was used to measure how similar the thyroid and blood repertoires were. TCRdb reanalyzed the raw reads on its own, using fastp at Q25 for trimming and MiXCR for clone calling, and kept in-frame beta chains. Records with the same CDR3 protein are collapsed into one entry carrying the most frequent genes and DNA. The authors' filters were not applied to this entry. In this sample the table shows 610,000 or so distinct CDR3 sequences, more than 45% of which occur a single time. The ten largest clones take up roughly 7.7% of the sample.

The sequence links TRBV2 to TRBJ1-5; 7 of the junction bases match TRBD1. The sequenced sample was peripheral blood or thyroid tissue (not recorded which). This TCR was recovered from a woman aged 18-29 years with Graves' hyperthyroidism. The CDR3 has the sequence CASSWDRNQPQHF. The DNA sequence is as follows: TGTGCCAGCAGTTGGGACAGAAATCAGCCCCAGCATTTT.